The next 5 T cell receptor beta chains were all read from a single sample in a study of blood T cells in healthy people across ages. It was with a sample-barcoded 5' primer and a J-beta primer mix that a second PCR of roughly 7 to 12 cycles was run. TCRdb analysed the 5' RACE reads with MiXCR anew, one entry per CDR3 protein. This table holds around 850,000 distinct CDR3 sequences, under 40% found once. Source material: blood. These receptors were obtained from a man younger than 35 in good health.

This clonotype has more than one count but fewer than ten. The V call is TRBV12-3 or TRBV12-4, the J call TRBJ2-7, with TRBD1 matching 8 bases. Trimming cost V 3 bases and J 0 bases; bases outside gene matches: 13. The CDR3 extends over 18 amino acids. In DNA form, the CDR3 reads TGTGCCAGCAGTTTCGGGACAGGTAGAGGTAGTCGCTCCTACGAGCAGTACTTC. Translation gives CASSFGTGRGSRSYEQYF.

The V and J genes are TRBV6-6 and TRBJ2-7; unclear D gene. This CDR3 contains 14 residues. V was shortened by 2 bases and J by 5 bases, with 13 bases between the two germline ends. Germline assignment: CDR1 MNHNY and CDR2 SVGAGI (reference sequence). CDR3 sequence reads: CASSYLQDRNEQYF. CDR3 sequence (DNA): TGTGCCAGCAGTTACCTGCAGGATCGGAACGAGCAGTACTTC.

This clonotype has more than one count but fewer than ten. The V gene is TRBV4-2, the J gene TRBJ1-4; D is unresolved. Germline-derived CDR1 and CDR2 are LGHNA and YNFKEQ. The ends were cut back, 0 bases at V and 5 bases at J, with 13 bases in the middle. The length of the CDR3 is 16 residues. CDR3 sequence: CASSQELGILNEKLFF. CDR3 in DNA: TGTGCCAGCAGCCAAGAGTTGGGGATCCTAAATGAAAAACTGTTTTTT.

The sample holds many counts of this clonotype. The chain couples TRBV14 to TRBJ1-2; D ambiguous. CDR1 and CDR2 from the germline V gene are SGHDN and FVKESK. This CDR3 comprises 12 residues. V dropped 4 bases and J dropped 2 bases, with 5 bases sitting between them. DNA for the CDR3: TGTGCCAGCAGCCCCTTCAACTATGGCTACACCTTC. This sequence encodes CASSPFNYGYTF.

Comment on this clonotype: A much more abundant neighbour one base away suggests this may be a read error. The chain employs TRBV6-5 and TRBJ2-1; D unclear. Germline V gives CDR1 MNHEY, CDR2 SVGAGI. The length of the CDR3 is 11 residues. V gave up 5 bases and J gave up 10 bases, with 9 bases separating them. The CDR3 reads CASSAMKEQFF. The CDR3 nucleotides are TGTGCCAGCAGTGCCATGAAGGAGCAGTTCTTC.